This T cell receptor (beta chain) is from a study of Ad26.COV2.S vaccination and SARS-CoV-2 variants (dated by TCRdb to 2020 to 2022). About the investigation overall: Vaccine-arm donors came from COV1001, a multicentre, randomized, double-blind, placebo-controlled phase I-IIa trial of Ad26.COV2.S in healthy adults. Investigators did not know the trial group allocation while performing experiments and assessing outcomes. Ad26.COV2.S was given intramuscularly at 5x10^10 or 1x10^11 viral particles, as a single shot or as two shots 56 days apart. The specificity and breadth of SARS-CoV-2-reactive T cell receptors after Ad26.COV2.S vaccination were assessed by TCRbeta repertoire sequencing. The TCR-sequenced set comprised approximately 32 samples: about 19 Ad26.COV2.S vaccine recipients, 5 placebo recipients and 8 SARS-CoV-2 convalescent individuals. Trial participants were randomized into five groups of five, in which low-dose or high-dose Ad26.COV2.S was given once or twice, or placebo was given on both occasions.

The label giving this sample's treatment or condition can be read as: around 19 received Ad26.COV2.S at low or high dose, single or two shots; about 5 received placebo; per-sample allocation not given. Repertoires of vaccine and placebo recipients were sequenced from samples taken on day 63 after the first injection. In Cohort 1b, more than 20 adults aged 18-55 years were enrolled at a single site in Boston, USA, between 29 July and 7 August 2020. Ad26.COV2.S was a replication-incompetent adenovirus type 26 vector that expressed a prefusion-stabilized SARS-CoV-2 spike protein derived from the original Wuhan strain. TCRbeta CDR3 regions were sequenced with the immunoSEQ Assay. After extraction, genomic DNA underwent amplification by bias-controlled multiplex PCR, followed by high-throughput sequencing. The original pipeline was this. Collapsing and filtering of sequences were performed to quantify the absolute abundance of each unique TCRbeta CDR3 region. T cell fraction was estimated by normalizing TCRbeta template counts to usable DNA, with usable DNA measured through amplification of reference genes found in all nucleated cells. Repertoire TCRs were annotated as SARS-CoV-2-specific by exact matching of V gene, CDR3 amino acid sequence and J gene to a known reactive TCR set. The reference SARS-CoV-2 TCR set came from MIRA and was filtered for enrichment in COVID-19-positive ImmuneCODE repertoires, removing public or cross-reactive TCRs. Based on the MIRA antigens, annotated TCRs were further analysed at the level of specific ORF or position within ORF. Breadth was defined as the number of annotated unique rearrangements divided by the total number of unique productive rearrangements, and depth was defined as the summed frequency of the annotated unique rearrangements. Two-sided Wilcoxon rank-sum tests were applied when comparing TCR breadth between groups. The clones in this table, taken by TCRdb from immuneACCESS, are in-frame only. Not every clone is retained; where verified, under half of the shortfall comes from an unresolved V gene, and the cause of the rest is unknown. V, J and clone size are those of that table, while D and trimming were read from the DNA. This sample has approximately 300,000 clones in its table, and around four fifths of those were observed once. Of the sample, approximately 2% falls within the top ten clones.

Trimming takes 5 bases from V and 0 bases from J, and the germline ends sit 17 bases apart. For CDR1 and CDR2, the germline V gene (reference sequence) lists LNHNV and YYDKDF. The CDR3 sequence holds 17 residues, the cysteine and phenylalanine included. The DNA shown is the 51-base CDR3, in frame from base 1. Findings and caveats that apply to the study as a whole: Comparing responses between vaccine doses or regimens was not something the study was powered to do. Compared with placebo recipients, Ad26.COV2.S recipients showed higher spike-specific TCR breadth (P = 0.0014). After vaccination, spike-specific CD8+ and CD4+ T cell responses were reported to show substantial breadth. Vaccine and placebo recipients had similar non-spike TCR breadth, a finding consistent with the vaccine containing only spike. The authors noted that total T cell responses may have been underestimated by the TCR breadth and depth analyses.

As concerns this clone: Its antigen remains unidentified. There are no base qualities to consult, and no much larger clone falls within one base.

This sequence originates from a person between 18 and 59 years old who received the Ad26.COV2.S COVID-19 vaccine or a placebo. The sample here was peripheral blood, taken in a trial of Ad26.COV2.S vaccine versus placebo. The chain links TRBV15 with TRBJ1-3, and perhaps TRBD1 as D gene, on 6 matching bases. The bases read TGTGCCACCAGCCCACGCCGGGGGGGGCGCTCTGGAAACACCATATATTTT. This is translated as CATSPRRGGRSGNTIYF.